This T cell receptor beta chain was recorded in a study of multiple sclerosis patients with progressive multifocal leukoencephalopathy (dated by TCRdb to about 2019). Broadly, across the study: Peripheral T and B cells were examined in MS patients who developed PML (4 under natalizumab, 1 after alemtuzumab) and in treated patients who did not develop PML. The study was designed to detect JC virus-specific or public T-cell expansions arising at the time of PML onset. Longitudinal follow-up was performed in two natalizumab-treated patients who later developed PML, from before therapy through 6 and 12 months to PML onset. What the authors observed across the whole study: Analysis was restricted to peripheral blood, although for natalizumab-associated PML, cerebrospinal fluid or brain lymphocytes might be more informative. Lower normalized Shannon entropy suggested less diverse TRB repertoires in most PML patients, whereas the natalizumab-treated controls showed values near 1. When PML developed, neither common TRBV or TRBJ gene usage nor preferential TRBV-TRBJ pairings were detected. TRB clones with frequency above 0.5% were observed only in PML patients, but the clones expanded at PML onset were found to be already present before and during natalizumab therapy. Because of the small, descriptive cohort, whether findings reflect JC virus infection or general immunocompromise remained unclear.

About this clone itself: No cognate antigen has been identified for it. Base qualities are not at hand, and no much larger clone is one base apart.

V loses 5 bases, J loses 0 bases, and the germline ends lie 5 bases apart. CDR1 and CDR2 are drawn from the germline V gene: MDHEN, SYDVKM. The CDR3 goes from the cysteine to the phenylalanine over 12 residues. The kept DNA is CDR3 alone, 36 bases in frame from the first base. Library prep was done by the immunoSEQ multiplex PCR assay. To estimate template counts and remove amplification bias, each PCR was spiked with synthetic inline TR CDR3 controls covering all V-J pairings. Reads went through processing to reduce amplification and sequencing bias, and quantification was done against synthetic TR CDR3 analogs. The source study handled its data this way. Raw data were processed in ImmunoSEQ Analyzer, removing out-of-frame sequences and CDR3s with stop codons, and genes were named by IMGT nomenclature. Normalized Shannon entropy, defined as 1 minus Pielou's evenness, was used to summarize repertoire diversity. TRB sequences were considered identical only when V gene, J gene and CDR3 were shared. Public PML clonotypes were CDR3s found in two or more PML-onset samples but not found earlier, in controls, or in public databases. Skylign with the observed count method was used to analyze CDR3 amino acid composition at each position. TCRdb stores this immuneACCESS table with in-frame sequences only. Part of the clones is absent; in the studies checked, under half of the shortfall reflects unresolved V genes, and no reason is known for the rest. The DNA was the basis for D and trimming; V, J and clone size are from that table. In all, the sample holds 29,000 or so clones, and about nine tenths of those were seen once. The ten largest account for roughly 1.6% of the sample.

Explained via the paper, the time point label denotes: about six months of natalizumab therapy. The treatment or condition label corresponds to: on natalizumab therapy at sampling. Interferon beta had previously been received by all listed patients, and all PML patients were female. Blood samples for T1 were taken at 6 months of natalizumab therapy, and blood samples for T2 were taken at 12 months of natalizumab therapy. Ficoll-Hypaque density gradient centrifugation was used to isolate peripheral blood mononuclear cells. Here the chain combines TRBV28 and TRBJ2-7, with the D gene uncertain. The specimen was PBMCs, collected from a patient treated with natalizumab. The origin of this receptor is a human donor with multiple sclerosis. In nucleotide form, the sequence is TGTGCCAGCAGTCAAGACTCCTACGAGCAGTACTTC. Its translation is CASSQDSYEQYF.